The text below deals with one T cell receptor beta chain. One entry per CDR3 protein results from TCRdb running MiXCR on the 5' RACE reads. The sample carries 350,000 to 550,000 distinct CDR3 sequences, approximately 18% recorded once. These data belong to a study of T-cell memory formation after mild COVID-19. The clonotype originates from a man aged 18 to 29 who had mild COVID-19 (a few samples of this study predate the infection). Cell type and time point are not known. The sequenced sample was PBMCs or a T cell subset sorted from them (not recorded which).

CDR3 loop: CATHRKRGANVLTF. Written as DNA, the CDR3 is TGTGCCACACATCGAAAAAGAGGAGCCAACGTCCTGACTTTC. The chain has TRBV27 and TRBJ2-6, with D unclear. The germline gives CDR1 MNHEY, CDR2 SMNVEV (reference sequence). With 10 bases removed from V and 7 bases from J, the gap between germline ends came to 17 bases. This CDR3 comprises 14 residues.